The following is a TCR beta chain sequence with its context. Antigen unknown. These data originate in a study of T cells in Graves' hyperthyroidism and ophthalmopathy. The study, taken as a whole, reports: Among clonotypes expanded in thyroid above 0.001, most were also found in blood. Stable hyperthyroidism and ophthalmopathy were separated using 13 V-J signatures.

CDR3 length: 16 amino acids. Germline CDR1 is LNHNV and CDR2 is YYDKDF (reference sequence). Trimming pared 3 bases from V and 6 bases from J, leaving 18 bases between. RNA transcripts served as the template for amplifying TCR beta CDR3 regions. The study used the HTBI primer set for a first-round RT-PCR of the TCR CDR3. TCRdb re-analysed the multiplex PCR reads in MiXCR, keeping a single row per CDR3 protein. The table has approximately 400,000 distinct CDR3 sequences, around a sixth seen once; the top ten hold around 14%. Every diagnosis used clinical symptoms, serum thyroxine and TRAb, thyroid ultrasound and orbital computed tomography.

The sequenced sample was blood. This rearrangement joins TRBV15 to TRBJ2-1, with D perhaps matching TRBD1 (5 bases). The TCR sequence derives from a woman between 18 and 29 years old with Graves' hyperthyroidism. DNA of the CDR3: TGTGCCACCAGCAGGGGGTCTGCAGGGTTAGTCAATGAGCAGTTCTTC. It yields the protein CATSRGSAGLVNEQFF. Based on the CDR3 plus reference TRBV15 and TRBJ2-1, the full variable domain is DAMVIQNPRYQVTQFGKPVTLSCSQTLNHNVMYWYQQKSSQAPKLLFHYYDKDFNNEADTPDNFQSRRPNTSFCFLDIRSPGLGDTAMYLCATSRGSAGLVNEQFFGPGTRLTVL.